This passage covers 24 T cell receptor beta chains from one sample sequenced in a study of CD8+CD57+ T cells in acquired aplastic anemia. Genomic DNA acted as the template from which TCR beta VDJ combination and CDR3 sequence profiling were carried out. TCRdb called the reads again in MiXCR, with one record for every CDR3 protein. This table holds about 160,000 distinct CDR3 sequences, around 45% found once. Specimen: sorted CD4+, CD8+, or CD8+CD57+ T cells (not recorded which) from PBMCs. The receptors here all came from a human donor in good health.

This clonotype occurred many times. The V gene is TRBV20-1, the J gene TRBJ1-1, with TRBD1 as a possible D gene (5 bases). Germline-derived CDR1 and CDR2 are DFQATT and SNEGSKA (reference sequence). CDR3 size: 14 residues. With 2 bases removed from V and 1 base from J, the gap between germline ends came to 11 bases. As DNA, the CDR3 is TGCAGTGCTAGAAAACCCACAGGGAACACTGAAGCTTTCTTT. Translating gives CSARKPTGNTEAFF.

This clonotype was recorded many times. The chain combines TRBV4-1 with TRBJ2-1; D is undetermined. Germline assignment: CDR1 MGHRA and CDR2 YSYEKL. The CDR3 is 15 residues long. V lost 3 bases and J 0 bases, leaving 9 bases between the germline ends. The CDR3 region is CASSHGQNSYNEQFF. DNA for the CDR3: TGCGCCAGCAGCCATGGGCAGAACTCCTACAATGAGCAGTTCTTC.

The sample holds many counts of this clonotype. This rearrangement joins TRBV29-1 to TRBJ2-5; the D gene is possibly TRBD2 (6 bases). Trimming cost V 3 bases and J 9 bases, with 14 bases left between them. The CDR3 covers 12 residues. Germline assignment: CDR1 SQVTM and CDR2 ANQGSEA. CDR3 in amino acids: CSVEGDSPAQYF. The CDR3 nucleotides are TGCAGCGTTGAGGGGGACTCCCCAGCCCAGTACTTC.

The rearrangement uses TRBV29-1 and TRBJ2-1, with 9 bases identical to TRBD2. The junction had 5 bases not matched to a gene; V was cut back by 0 bases and J by 5 bases. This CDR3 comprises 15 residues. CDR1 SQVTM and CDR2 ANQGSEA come from the germline V gene. The CDR3 sequence: CSVEEALAGDNEQFF. The CDR3 DNA follows: TGCAGCGTTGAAGAGGCCTTAGCGGGAGACAATGAGCAGTTCTTC.

This clonotype was recorded many times. The chain employs TRBV5-4 and TRBJ1-5; TRBD1 matches 8 bases. CDR1 and CDR2 from the germline V gene are SGHNT and YYREEE (reference sequence). The CDR3 runs to 13 residues. V gave up 3 bases and J gave up 8 bases; unmatched junction bases: 4. CDR3 loop: CASSWDRSEPQHF. The DNA for the CDR3 is TGTGCCAGCAGCTGGGACAGGTCGGAGCCCCAGCATTTT.

Worth noting for this clonotype: One end of the junction varies from germline; a read error may be responsible. V and J are TRBV10-2 and TRBJ2-3; D is unclear. CDR1 is WSHSY, CDR2 SAAADI, per germline. The CDR3 is 16 residues long. The CDR3 DNA follows: TGCGCCAGCAGTGAGTCAGTGGGGTTCCTGGCAGATATGCAGTATTTT. This codes for CASSESVGFLADMQYF.

This chain connects TRBV28 to TRBJ1-5; D gene unclear. CDR3 length: 15 residues. CDR1 MDHEN and CDR2 SYDVKM come from the germline V gene. V lost 0 bases and J lost 0, with 6 bases in between. CDR3 residues: CASSLWQNSNQPQHF. CDR3 DNA: TGTGCCAGCAGTTTATGGCAAAATAGCAATCAGCCCCAGCATTTT.

Of note for this clonotype: This sequence may be a read error, since a much larger clone differs from it by one base. J is TRBJ2-7 and V is TRBV6-1; a weak D match, TRBD1 (6 bases). Germline V CDR1 and CDR2: MNHNS, SASEGT. The CDR3 runs to 17 residues. Trimming shortened V by 6 bases and J by 3 bases, and 24 bases separated the two germline ends. In DNA form, the CDR3 reads TGTGCCAGCAGCTCCCCGGTCCCCATCCGGGACAACTACGAGCAGTACTTC. Translated: CASSSPVPIRDNYEQYF.

This clonotype was detected only a few times. The rearrangement uses TRBV5-6 and TRBJ2-2; no clear D. The V end was cut by 2 bases, the J end by 4 bases, with 12 bases between. The length of the CDR3 is 15 residues. CDR1 and CDR2 from the germline V gene are SGHDT and YYEEEE. The CDR3 nucleotides are TGTGCCAGCAGCTTACGATGGTGGCCCACCGGGGAGCTGTTTTTT. It is translated as CASSLRWWPTGELFF.

V usage is TRBV24-1 and J usage is TRBJ2-1; weak D call: TRBD2 (5 bases). The CDR3 has 15 residues. V lost 0 bases and J 4 bases, leaving 9 bases between the germline ends. Per the germline V gene, CDR1 is KGHDR and CDR2 is SFDVKD. CDR3: CATSDLRGGYNEQFF. CDR3 bases: TGTGCCACCAGTGATTTGCGGGGTGGGTACAATGAGCAGTTCTTC.

The chain joins TRBV19 to TRBJ2-3, with D hard to call. V lost 7 bases and J lost 6, with 20 bases in between. Germline CDR1 and CDR2: LNHDA and SQIVND (reference sequence). The CDR3 has 15 amino acids. Here the CDR3 DNA reads TGTGCCAGTACCCGTGCCCTCTCCCTAGTGGATACGCAGTATTTT. Residues: CASTRALSLVDTQYF.

Regarding this clonotype: A much larger clone lies a single base off, so this may be a read error. The chain uses TRBV11-1 and TRBJ1-1; 9 nucleotides agree with TRBD1. The CDR3 is 16 residues long. The ends lost 4 bases at V and 7 bases at J; junction bases unmatched: 13. CDR1 and CDR2 from the germline V gene are SGHAT and FQDESV (reference sequence). The CDR3 region is CASSSYRGPIPYEAFF. The CDR3 DNA is TGTGCCAGCAGCTCCTACAGGGGGCCAATCCCCTATGAAGCTTTCTTT.

The rearrangement links TRBV7-3 to TRBJ1-6; D not certain. Trimming shortened V by 3 bases and J by 9 bases, and 12 bases separated the two germline ends. The CDR3 has 14 amino acids. From germline, CDR1 is SGHTA and CDR2 FQGTGA. In DNA form, the CDR3 reads TGTGCCAGCAGCTTGGGTCCGGGCAGTTCACCCCTCCACTTT. Protein product: CASSLGPGSSPLHF.

This clonotype has ten or more counts. This chain joins TRBV19 and TRBJ1-5; D is unclear. There are 15 residues in the CDR3. CDR1 is LNHDA and CDR2 is SQIVND in the germline V gene (reference sequence). Trimming left V 5 bases short and J 0 bases short, with 11 bases between. As DNA, the CDR3 is TGTGCCAGTAGTCCGGGAGGGCATAGCAATCAGCCCCAGCATTTT. Protein sequence: CASSPGGHSNQPQHF. The full variable domain, completed using reference TRBV19 and TRBJ1-5, is DGGITQSPKYLFRKEGQNVTLSCEQNLNHDAMYWYRQDPGQGLRLIYYSQIVNDFQKGDIAEGYSVSREKKESFPLTVTSAQKNPTAFYLCASSPGGHSNQPQHFGDGTRLSIL.

The chain couples TRBV15 to TRBJ2-2; D gene uncertain. Germline V CDR1 and CDR2: LNHNV, YYDKDF (reference sequence). Trimming took off 0 bases at V and 2 bases at J, with 7 bases between the two ends. The CDR3 runs to 15 residues. CDR3 sequence reads: CATSRDQPNTGELFF. In DNA form, the CDR3 reads TGTGCCACCAGCAGAGATCAGCCAAACACCGGGGAGCTGTTTTTT. Full variable domain (rest looked up from reference TRBV15 and TRBJ2-2): DAMVIQNPRYQVTQFGKPVTLSCSQTLNHNVMYWYQQKSSQAPKLLFHYYDKDFNNEADTPDNFQSRRPNTSFCFLDIRSPGLGDTAMYLCATSRDQPNTGELFFGEGSRLTVL.

This clonotype was seen many times. This rearrangement joins TRBV14 to TRBJ1-5; D ambiguous. The germline gives CDR1 SGHDN, CDR2 FVKESK. V shed 2 bases and J shed 11 bases, with 13 bases lying between them. The CDR3 loop spans 13 amino acids. The CDR3 nucleotides read TGTGCCAGCAGCCAAAATCGGGTCGGGGCCCAGCATTTT. Its protein is CASSQNRVGAQHF.

Comment on this clonotype: A junction end diverges from the germline sequence, so it may reflect a read error. This rearrangement joins TRBV20-1 to TRBJ2-5, with D unclear. This CDR3 is built from 12 residues. Germline V gives CDR1 DFQATT, CDR2 SNEGSKA (reference sequence). The CDR3 bases are TGCGGTGCTAGTGTTTACCAAGAGACCCAGTACTTC. Translated, it gives CGASVYQETQYF.

The V gene is TRBV3-1, the J gene TRBJ1-1, with D possibly TRBD1 on 5 matching bases. From germline, CDR1 is LGHDT and CDR2 YNNKEL (reference sequence). The V end was cut by 1 base, the J end by 7 bases, with 19 bases between. The CDR3 is made up of 16 amino acids. The CDR3 nucleotides read TGTGCCAGCAGCCAAGGGGTTAAACGGGGGAGCCTTGAAGCTTTCTTT. It translates to CASSQGVKRGSLEAFF.

This clonotype occurred many times. This sequence joins TRBV10-3 and TRBJ2-3, with D possibly matching TRBD1 (6 bases). The V end was cut by 7 bases, the J end by 3 bases, with 14 bases between. This CDR3 contains 14 residues. Germline V gene lookup returns CDR1 ENHRY and CDR2 SYGVKD. CDR3 region: CAINSGEGTDTQYF. Written as DNA, the CDR3 is TGTGCCATCAACTCAGGGGAAGGGACAGATACGCAGTATTTT.

This clonotype was found many times. The chain links TRBV7-3 to TRBJ2-1; 11 bases match TRBD2. This CDR3 contains 19 residues. The germline gives CDR1 SGHTA, CDR2 FQGTGA. V trimming: 2 bases; J trimming: 4 bases; junction bases outside the gene matches: 13. The CDR3 sequence is CASSLPATLGTSGYNEQFF. The CDR3, as DNA: TGTGCCAGCAGCTTACCCGCCACCCTCGGGACTAGCGGTTACAATGAGCAGTTCTTC. Variable domain in full (rest from reference TRBV7-3 and TRBJ2-1): GAGVSQTPSNKVTEKGKYVELRCDPISGHTALYWYRQSLGQGPEFLIYFQGTGAADDSGLPNDRFFAVRPEGSVSTLKIQRTERGDSAVYLCASSLPATLGTSGYNEQFFGPGTRLTVL.

The chain carries TRBV7-2 and TRBJ2-7; 8 nucleotides line up with TRBD2. Losses at the gene ends were 3 bases for V and 7 bases for J; bases not matched to a gene: 5. The CDR3 length is 13 residues. The germline V gene encodes CDR1 SGHTA and CDR2 FQGNSA. CDR3: CASSLSGGTEQYF. CDR3 nucleotides: TGTGCCAGCAGCTTGAGCGGGGGTACGGAGCAGTACTTC.

V gene TRBV19 combines with J gene TRBJ2-7; D call uncertain. Germline loops: CDR1 LNHDA, CDR2 SQIVND (reference sequence). Trimming took 7 bases from V and 0 from J, leaving 13 bases between them. CDR3 length equals 14 residues. The CDR3 DNA follows: TGTGCCAGTAAACGTGGGCCTTACTCCTACGAGCAGTACTTC. It translates to CASKRGPYSYEQYF.

The V gene is TRBV6-2 or TRBV6-3, the J gene TRBJ2-3, with D uncertain. The CDR3 is made up of 11 amino acids. Trimming took 8 bases from V and 5 from J, leaving 8 bases between them. The germline V gene has CDR1 MNHEY and CDR2 SVGEGT. In DNA, the CDR3 is TGTGCCAGCGACGAAGGAGATACGCAGTATTTT. Translation gives CASDEGDTQYF.

This clonotype was picked up many times. One junction end disagrees with the germline gene, perhaps due to a read error. V usage is TRBV10-1 and J usage is TRBJ2-5; 15 positions agree with TRBD2. Germline CDR1 is WNHNN and CDR2 is SYGVQD (reference sequence). The CDR3 spans 16 residues. The CDR3 nucleotides are TGTGCCAGCAGCGAGGGACTAGCGGGGGGTCAAGAGACCCAGTACTTC. It encodes CASSEGLAGGQETQYF.